This TCR beta chain was captured in a study of neurological immune-mediated disorders. Points from the study as a whole: Neither clinical nor MRI features were associated with the multiple sclerosis repertoire cluster.

This CDR3 has 12 amino acids. From germline, CDR1 is SGHRS and CDR2 YFSETQ. V lost 1 base to trimming and J lost 7 bases, with 5 bases between them. This clonotype was observed many times. Its antigen is not known. A 10-nucleotide random UMI tagged transcripts in template-switch 5'RACE cDNA synthesis. TCRdb called the 5' RACE reads again in MiXCR, with one record for every CDR3 protein. The sample comprises 90,000 to 150,000 distinct CDR3 sequences, 3.2% of which are singletons, and 1% to 1.5% rests with the top ten. The TCR comes from a woman aged 25 to 39 with multiple sclerosis. What was sequenced was PBMCs. The chain links TRBV5-1 to TRBJ2-2, with D unclear. CDR3 in amino acids: CASSLQVGELFF. CDR3 sequence (DNA): TGCGCCAGCAGCTTGCAGGTCGGGGAGCTGTTTTTT.